The rows below give T cell receptor beta chains drawn from one sample of a study of blood T cell repertoires in COVID-19. The table came from immunoSEQ multiplex PCR; TCRdb's copy has only in-frame clones and leaves some out. The sample includes a few hundred thousand clones, more than 70% of them seen just once. The sequencing sample was made of PBMCs or T cells enriched from blood (not recorded which). The receptors derive from a woman in her fifties or sixties in a cohort exposed to, infected with or recovered from COVID-19 (not recorded which). The CDR3 runs from the conserved cysteine through the conserved F or W. The D gene is left open where the match is weak. Size is omitted from some rows. Given values are once, few, many or a class for expanded clones.

J	size	V	D	DNA	CDR3
TRBJ2-3	.	TRBV3-1/TRBV3-2	TRBD2	TGTGCCAGCAGCCAAGATATCCTCGATAGCGGGCACACAGATACGCAGTATTTT	CASSQDILDSGHTDTQYF
TRBJ2-5	.	TRBV28	TRBD1	TGTGCCAGCGCCACAGGGGGCTTGGAGACCCAGTACTTC	CASATGGLETQYF
TRBJ2-7	.	TRBV12-3/TRBV12-4	TRBD1	TGTGCCAGCTCCGGGACAGGGACGATCGAGCAGTACTTC	CASSGTGTIEQYF
TRBJ1-3	.	TRBV19	.	TGTGCCAGTAGTCCCGGGCGAACAGGGCATGGAAACACCATATATTTT	CASSPGRTGHGNTIYF
TRBJ2-2	.	TRBV7-6	TRBD2	TGTGCCAGCAGGTGGACTAGCGGGAATGGGGAGCTGTTTTTT	CASRWTSGNGELFF
TRBJ2-7	.	TRBV2	TRBD1	TGTGCCAGCAGCCGTGACAGGGGGCCCACCTACGAGCAGTACTTC	CASSRDRGPTYEQYF
TRBJ2-3	.	TRBV24-1	.	TGTGCCACCAGTGACCAGGGGCGTGGAACAGATACGCAGTATTTT	CATSDQGRGTDTQYF
TRBJ1-4	.	TRBV18	.	TGTGCCAGCTCACCGGACAGCTATGAAAAACTGTTTTTT	CASSPDSYEKLFF
TRBJ2-7	.	TRBV5-4	TRBD1	TGTGCCAGCAGCGAGGCCTGGGGACAGGGTCGGAAGGAGCAGTACTTC	CASSEAWGQGRKEQYF
TRBJ1-1	.	TRBV3-1/TRBV3-2	.	TGTGCCAGCAGACTTGGACAGAACACTGAAGCTTTCTTT	CASRLGQNTEAFF
TRBJ1-5	.	TRBV28	.	TGTGCCAGCAGTTTTGGGTCAGGGGCCAGCAATCAGCCCCAGCATTTT	CASSFGSGASNQPQHF
TRBJ1-2	.	TRBV11-2	.	TGTGCCAGCAGCGGGGGGGTCTATGGCTACACCTTC	CASSGGVYGYTF
TRBJ1-1	once	TRBV6-5	.	TGTGCCAGCAGTTACTCGAAGGCGGGATCGTACACTGAAGCTTTCTTT	CASSYSKAGSYTEAFF
TRBJ2-3	.	TRBV3-1/TRBV3-2	.	TGTGCCAGCAGCCGCGACTACTACACAGATACGCAGTATTTT	CASSRDYYTDTQYF
TRBJ1-1	.	TRBV6-5	TRBD1	TGTGCCAGCAGTTACTTCACGGACAGGGGCGGCACTGAAGCTTTCTTT	CASSYFTDRGGTEAFF
TRBJ1-2	once	TRBV28	.	TGTGCCAGCAGTTCCGCGGGGGGAGGGAAAAATGGCTACACCTTC	CASSSAGGGKNGYTF
TRBJ2-7	.	TRBV6-5	.	TGTGCCAGCAGAGGGGCTAGGCACGAGCAGTACTTC	CASRGARHEQYF
TRBJ1-1	.	TRBV15	.	TGTGCCACCAGCAGGGATGAGGGTTCTGAAGCTTTCTTT	CATSRDEGSEAFF
TRBJ1-1	.	TRBV6-6	.	TGTGCCAGCAGTTACCCAAATAGGAACACTGAAGCTTTCTTT	CASSYPNRNTEAFF
TRBJ1-5	.	TRBV6-5	.	TGTGCCAGCACTCGGACAGTCAATCAGCCCCAGCATTTT	CASTRTVNQPQHF
TRBJ2-7	once	TRBV21-1	.	TGTGCCAGCATTGTCCCCGGGACACCCTCCTACGAGCAGTACTTC	CASIVPGTPSYEQYF
TRBJ1-4	.	TRBV7-2	.	TGTGCCAGCAGCGTAAATCAGGGGCTGGGGGAAAAACTGTTTTTT	CASSVNQGLGEKLFF
TRBJ1-1	.	TRBV11-3	.	TGTGCCAGCAGCTTAGGGCAGAACACTGAAGCTTTCTTT	CASSLGQNTEAFF
TRBJ2-4	.	TRBV9	TRBD2	TGTGCCAGCAGCGTAGGAATAGCGGGAGGGGATAACATTCAGTACTTC	CASSVGIAGGDNIQYF